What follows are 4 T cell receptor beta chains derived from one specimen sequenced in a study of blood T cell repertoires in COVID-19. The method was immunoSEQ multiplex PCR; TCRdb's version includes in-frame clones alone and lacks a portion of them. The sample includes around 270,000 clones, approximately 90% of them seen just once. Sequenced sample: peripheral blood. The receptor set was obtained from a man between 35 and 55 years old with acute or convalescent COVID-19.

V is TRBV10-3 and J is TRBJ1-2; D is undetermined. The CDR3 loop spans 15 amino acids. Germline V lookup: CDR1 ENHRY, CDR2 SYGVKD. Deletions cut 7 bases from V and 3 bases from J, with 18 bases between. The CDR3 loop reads CAIKQVNIRDYGYTF. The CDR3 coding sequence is TGTGCCATCAAGCAGGTGAACATACGAGACTATGGCTACACCTTC.

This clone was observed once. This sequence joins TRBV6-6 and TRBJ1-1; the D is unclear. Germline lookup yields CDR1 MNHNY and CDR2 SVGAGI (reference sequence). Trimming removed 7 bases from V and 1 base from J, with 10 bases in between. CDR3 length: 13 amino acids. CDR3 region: CASKSYSNTEAFF. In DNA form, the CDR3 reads TGTGCCAGCAAAAGCTACTCGAACACTGAAGCTTTCTTT.

The CDR3 spells CASSLGKRGLDYNEQFF. The CDR3 DNA reads as TGTGCCAGCAGCTTGGGAAAGCGGGGGCTCGACTACAATGAGCAGTTCTTC. The chain links TRBV7-2 to TRBJ2-1; 8 positions agree with TRBD2. The junction had 10 bases not matched to a gene; V was cut back by 3 bases and J by 3 bases. In germline, CDR1 is SGHTA, CDR2 FQGNSA. This CDR3 has 17 residues.

CDR3 nucleotides: TGTGCCATCAGTGAAAACCCGGGGGGCTCCTACGAGCAGTACTTC. Protein: CAISENPGGSYEQYF. This chain links TRBV10-3 with TRBJ2-7, with TRBD2 matching 7 bases. Unmatched junction bases numbered 5, after V lost 3 bases and J lost 0 bases. The CDR3 sequence is 15 residues long. Germline CDR1 reads ENHRY; CDR2 reads SYGVKD.